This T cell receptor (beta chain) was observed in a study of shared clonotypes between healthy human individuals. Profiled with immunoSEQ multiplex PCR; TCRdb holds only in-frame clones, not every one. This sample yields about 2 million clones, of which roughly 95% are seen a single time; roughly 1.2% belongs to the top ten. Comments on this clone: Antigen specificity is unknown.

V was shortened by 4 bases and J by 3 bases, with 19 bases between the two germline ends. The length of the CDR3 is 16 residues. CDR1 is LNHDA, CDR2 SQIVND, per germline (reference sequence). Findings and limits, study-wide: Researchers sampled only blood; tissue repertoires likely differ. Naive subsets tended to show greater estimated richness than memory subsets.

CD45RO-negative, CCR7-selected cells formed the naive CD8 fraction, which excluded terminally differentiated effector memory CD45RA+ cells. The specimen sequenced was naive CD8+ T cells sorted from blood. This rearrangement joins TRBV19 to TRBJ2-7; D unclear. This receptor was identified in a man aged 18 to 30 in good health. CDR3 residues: CASSTDQTLDLYEQYF. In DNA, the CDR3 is TGTGCCAGTAGTACGGACCAGACCCTCGATCTCTACGAGCAGTACTTC.